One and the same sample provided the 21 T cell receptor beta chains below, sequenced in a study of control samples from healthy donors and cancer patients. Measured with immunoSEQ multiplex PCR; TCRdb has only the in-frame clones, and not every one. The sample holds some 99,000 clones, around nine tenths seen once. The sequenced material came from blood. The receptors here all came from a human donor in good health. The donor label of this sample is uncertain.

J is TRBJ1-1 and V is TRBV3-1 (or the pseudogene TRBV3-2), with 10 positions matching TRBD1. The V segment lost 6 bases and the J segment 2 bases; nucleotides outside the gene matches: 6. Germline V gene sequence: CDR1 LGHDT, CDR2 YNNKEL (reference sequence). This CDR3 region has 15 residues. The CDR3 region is CASSYGTGANTEAFF. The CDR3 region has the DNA TGTGCCAGCAGTTACGGGACAGGGGCCAACACTGAAGCTTTCTTT.

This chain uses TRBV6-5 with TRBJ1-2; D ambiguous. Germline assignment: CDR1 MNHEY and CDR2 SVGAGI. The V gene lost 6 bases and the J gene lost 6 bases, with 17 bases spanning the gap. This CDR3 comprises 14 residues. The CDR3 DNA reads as TGTGCCAGCAGACCTTACGGGTCGGGCAATGGCTACACCTTC. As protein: CASRPYGSGNGYTF.

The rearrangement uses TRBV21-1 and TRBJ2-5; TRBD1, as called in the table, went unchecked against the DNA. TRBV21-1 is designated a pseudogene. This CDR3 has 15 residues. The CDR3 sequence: CASSKDGQGEETQYF. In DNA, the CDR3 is TGTGCCAGCAGCAAAGACGGACAGGGGGAAGAGACCCAGTACTTC.

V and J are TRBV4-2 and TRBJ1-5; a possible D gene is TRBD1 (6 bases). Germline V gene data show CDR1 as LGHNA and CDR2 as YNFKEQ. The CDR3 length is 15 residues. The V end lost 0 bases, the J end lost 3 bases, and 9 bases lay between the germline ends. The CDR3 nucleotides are TGTGCCAGCAGCCAAGAGGCAGGGGCCAATCAGCCCCAGCATTTT. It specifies CASSQEAGANQPQHF.

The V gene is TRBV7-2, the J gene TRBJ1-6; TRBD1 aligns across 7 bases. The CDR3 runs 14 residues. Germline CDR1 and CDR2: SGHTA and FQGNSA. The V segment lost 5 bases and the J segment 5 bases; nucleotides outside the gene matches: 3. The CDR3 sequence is CASSQGQNNSPLHF. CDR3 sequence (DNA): TGTGCCAGCAGCCAGGGACAGAATAATTCACCCCTCCACTTT.

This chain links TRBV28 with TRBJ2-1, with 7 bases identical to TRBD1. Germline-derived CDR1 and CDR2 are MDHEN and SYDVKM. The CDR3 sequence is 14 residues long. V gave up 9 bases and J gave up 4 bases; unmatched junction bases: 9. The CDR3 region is CASVTGRGYNEQFF. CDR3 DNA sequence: TGTGCCAGTGTGACAGGGAGAGGTTACAATGAGCAGTTCTTC.

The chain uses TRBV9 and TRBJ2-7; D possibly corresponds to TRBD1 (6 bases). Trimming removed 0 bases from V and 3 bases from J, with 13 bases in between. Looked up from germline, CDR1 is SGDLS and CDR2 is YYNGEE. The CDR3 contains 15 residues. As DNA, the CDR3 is TGTGCCAGCAGCGTAGGTCCGGGACAAGGCTACGAGCAGTACTTC. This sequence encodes CASSVGPGQGYEQYF.

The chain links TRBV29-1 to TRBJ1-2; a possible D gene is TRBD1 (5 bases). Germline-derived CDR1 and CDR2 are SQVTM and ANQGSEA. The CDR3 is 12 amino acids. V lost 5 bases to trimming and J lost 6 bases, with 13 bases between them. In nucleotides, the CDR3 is TGCAGCGTTTATGACAGTCGTGATGGCTACACCTTC. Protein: CSVYDSRDGYTF.

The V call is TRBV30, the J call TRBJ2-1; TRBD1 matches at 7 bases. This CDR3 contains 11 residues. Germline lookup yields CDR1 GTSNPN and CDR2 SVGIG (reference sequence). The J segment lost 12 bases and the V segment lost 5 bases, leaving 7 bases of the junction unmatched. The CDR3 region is CAWARGIRQFF. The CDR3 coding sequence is TGTGCCTGGGCCAGGGGGATTCGGCAGTTCTTC. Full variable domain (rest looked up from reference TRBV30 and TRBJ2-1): SQTIHQWPATLVQPVGSPLSLECTVEGTSNPNLYWYRQAAGRGLQLLFYSVGIGQISSEVPQNLSASRPQDRQFILSSKKLLLSDSGFYLCAWARGIRQFFGPGTRLTVL.

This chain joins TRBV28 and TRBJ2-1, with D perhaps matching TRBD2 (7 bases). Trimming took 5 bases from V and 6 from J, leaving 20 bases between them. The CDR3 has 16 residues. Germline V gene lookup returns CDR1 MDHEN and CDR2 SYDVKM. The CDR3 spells CASSTPWGGGVNEQFF. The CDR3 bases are TGTGCCAGCAGTACCCCGTGGGGGGGCGGGGTCAATGAGCAGTTCTTC.

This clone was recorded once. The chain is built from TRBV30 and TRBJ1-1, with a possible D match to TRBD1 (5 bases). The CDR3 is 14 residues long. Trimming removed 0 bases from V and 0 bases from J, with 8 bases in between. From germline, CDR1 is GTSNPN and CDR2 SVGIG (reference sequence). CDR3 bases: TGTGCCTGGAGTGTCCACAGGATGAACACTGAAGCTTTCTTT. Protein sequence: CAWSVHRMNTEAFF. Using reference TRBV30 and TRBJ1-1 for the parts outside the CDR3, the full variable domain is SQTIHQWPATLVQPVGSPLSLECTVEGTSNPNLYWYRQAAGRGLQLLFYSVGIGQISSEVPQNLSASRPQDRQFILSSKKLLLSDSGFYLCAWSVHRMNTEAFFGQGTRLTVV.

This CDR3 reads CASSPVPPNTEAFF. CDR3 DNA sequence: TGCGCCAGCAGCCCGGTACCGCCGAACACTGAAGCTTTCTTT. The V gene is TRBV5-1, the J gene TRBJ1-1; D is unresolved. There are 14 residues in the CDR3. The germline gives CDR1 SGHRS, CDR2 YFSETQ. The V end was cut by 4 bases, the J end by 1 base, with 11 bases between. Combining the CDR3 with reference TRBV5-1 and TRBJ1-1 gives the whole variable domain KAGVTQTPRYLIKTRGQQVTLSCSPISGHRSVSWYQQTPGQGLQFLFEYFSETQRNKGNFPGRFSGRQFSNSRSEMNVSTLELGDSALYLCASSPVPPNTEAFFGQGTRLTVV.

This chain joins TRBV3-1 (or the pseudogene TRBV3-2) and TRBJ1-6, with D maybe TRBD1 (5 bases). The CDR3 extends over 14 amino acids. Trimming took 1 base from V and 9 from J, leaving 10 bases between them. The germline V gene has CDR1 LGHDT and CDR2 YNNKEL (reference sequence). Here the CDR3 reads CASSQGGDGSPLHF. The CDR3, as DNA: TGTGCCAGCAGCCAAGGTGGGGACGGTTCACCCCTCCACTTT.

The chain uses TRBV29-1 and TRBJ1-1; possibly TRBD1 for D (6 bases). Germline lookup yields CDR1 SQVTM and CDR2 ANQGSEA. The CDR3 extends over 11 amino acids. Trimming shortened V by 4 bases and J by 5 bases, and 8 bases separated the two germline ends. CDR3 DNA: TGCAGCGTTGCACAGGGAACTGAAGCTTTCTTT. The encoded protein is CSVAQGTEAFF.

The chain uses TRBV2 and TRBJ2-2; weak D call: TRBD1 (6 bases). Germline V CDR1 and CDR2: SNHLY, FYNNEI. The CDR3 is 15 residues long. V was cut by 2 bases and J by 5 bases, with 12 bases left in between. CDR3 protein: CASSETGFLTGELFF. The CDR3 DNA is TGTGCCAGCAGTGAAACAGGGTTTCTGACCGGGGAGCTGTTTTTT. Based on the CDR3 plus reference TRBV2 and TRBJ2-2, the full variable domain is EPEVTQTPSHQVTQMGQEVILRCVPISNHLYFYWYRQILGQKVEFLVSFYNNEISEKSEIFDDQFSVERPDGSNFTLKIRSTKLEDSAMYFCASSETGFLTGELFFGEGSRLTVL.

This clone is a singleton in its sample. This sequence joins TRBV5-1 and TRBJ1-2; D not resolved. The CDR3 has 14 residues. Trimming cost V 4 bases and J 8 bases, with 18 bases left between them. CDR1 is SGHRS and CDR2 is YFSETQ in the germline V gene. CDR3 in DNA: TGCGCCAGCAGCCCCGAGTCGGGGTTCGGAGGCTACACCTTC. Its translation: CASSPESGFGGYTF.

CDR3 sequence: CASSHTGSGNTIYF. CDR3 DNA: TGTGCCAGCAGCCACACAGGGTCTGGAAACACCATATATTTT. The chain uses TRBV3-1 (or the pseudogene TRBV3-2) and TRBJ1-3; tentative D call: TRBD1 (6 bases). V lost 3 bases and J lost 1, with 7 bases in between. Germline loops: CDR1 LGHDT, CDR2 YNNKEL (reference sequence). The CDR3 covers 14 residues.

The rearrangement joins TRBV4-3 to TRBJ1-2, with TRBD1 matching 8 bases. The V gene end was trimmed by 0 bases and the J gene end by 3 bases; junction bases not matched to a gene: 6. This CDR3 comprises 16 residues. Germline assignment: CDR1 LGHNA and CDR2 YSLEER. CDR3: CASSQDVSGGYYGYTF. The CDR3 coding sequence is TGCGCCAGCAGCCAAGATGTATCAGGGGGCTACTATGGCTACACCTTC.

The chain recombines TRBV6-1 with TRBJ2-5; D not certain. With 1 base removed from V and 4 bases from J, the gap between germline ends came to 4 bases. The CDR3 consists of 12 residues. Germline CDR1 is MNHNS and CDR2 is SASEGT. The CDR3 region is CASSEVVETQYF. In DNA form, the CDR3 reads TGTGCCAGCAGTGAAGTGGTAGAGACCCAGTACTTC.

The CDR3 nucleotides are TGTGCCAGCAGTGAAACCCCGATGTGGGACAAGGGGAAAGAGGGCAATCAGCCCCAGCATTTT. This translates into CASSETPMWDKGKEGNQPQHF. J is TRBJ1-5 and V is TRBV6-1; D might be TRBD1 (6 bases). Between the trimmed V and J ends, which lost 2 bases and 2 bases, there was a span of 28 bases. Germline CDR1 reads MNHNS; CDR2 reads SASEGT. The CDR3 length is 21 residues.

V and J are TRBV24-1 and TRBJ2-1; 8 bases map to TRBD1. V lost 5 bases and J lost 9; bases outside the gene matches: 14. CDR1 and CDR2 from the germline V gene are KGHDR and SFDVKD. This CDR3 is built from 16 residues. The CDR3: CATSGHRGSAKSEQFF. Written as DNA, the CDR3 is TGTGCCACCAGTGGACACAGGGGGTCGGCAAAAAGTGAGCAGTTCTTC.